The clone carrying this T cell receptor beta chain was found once. The CDR3 covers 17 residues. The germline CDR1 and CDR2 sequences are SGHNT and YENEEA. Trimming removed 3 bases from V and 2 bases from J, with 14 bases in between. The method was immunoSEQ multiplex PCR; TCRdb's version includes in-frame clones alone and lacks a portion of them. Of roughly 38,000 clones in the sample, about 74% were seen once. These data originate in a study of immune evolution from preneoplasia to lung adenocarcinoma. Resections took place in Japan or China from the mid-2010s to the late 2010s. Sequencing used FFPE invasive lung adenocarcinoma tissue. The chain has TRBV11-3 and TRBJ2-6; possibly TRBD2 for D (6 bases). The sequence was collected from a person between 60 and 70 years old with lung adenocarcinoma. This CDR3 reads CASSFGRGKAGANVLTF. In DNA form, the CDR3 reads TGTGCCAGCAGCTTTGGCCGGGGGAAGGCTGGGGCCAACGTCCTGACTTTC.